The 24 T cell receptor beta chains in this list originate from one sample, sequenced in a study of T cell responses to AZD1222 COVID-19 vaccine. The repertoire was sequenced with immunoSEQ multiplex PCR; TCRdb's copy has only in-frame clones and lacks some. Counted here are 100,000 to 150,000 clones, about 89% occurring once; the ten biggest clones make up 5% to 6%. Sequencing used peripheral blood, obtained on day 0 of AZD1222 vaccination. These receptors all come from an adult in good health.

The CDR3 region is CASSGGQGPGNTIYF. CDR3 sequence (DNA): TGTGCCAGCAGCGGGGGACAGGGGCCTGGAAACACCATATATTTT. This chain joins TRBV9 and TRBJ1-3; 10 bases agree with TRBD1. V lost 3 bases, J lost 2 bases, and 2 bases stayed unmatched. In germline, CDR1 is SGDLS, CDR2 YYNGEE. This CDR3 is 15 amino acids long.

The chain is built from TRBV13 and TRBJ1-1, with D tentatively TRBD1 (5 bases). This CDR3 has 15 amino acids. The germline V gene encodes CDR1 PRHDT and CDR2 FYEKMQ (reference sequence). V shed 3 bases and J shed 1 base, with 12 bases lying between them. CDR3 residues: CASSLTETENTEAFF. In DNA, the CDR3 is TGTGCCAGCAGCTTGACAGAGACAGAGAACACTGAAGCTTTCTTT.

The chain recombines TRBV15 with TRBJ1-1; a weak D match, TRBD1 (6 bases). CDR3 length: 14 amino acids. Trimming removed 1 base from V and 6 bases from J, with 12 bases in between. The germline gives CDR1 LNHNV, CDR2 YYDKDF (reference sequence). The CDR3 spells CATSRGNREAEAFF. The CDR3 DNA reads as TGTGCCACCAGCAGAGGGAACAGGGAGGCTGAAGCTTTCTTT.

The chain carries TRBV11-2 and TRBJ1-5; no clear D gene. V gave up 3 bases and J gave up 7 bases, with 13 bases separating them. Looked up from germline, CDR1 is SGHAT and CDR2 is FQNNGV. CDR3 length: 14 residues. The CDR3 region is CASSLEGGRQPQHF. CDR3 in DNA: TGTGCCAGCAGCTTGGAGGGTGGAAGGCAGCCCCAGCATTTT.

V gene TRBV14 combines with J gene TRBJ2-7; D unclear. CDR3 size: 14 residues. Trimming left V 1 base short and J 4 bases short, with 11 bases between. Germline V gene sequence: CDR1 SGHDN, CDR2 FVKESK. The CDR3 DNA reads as TGTGCCAGCAGCCAAGTCCCCAGGTCGTACGAGCAGTACTTC. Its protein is CASSQVPRSYEQYF.

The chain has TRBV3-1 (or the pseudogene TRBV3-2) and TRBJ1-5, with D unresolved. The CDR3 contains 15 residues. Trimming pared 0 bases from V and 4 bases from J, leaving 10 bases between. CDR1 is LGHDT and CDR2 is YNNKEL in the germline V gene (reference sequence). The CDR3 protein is CASSQERGRNQPQHF. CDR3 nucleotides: TGTGCCAGCAGCCAAGAAAGAGGGCGTAATCAGCCCCAGCATTTT.

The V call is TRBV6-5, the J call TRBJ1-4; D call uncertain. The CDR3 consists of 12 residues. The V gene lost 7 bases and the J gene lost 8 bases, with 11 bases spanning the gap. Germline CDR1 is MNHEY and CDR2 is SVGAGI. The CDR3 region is CASTHVGEKLFF. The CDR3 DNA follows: TGTGCCAGCACCCATGTGGGGGAAAAACTGTTTTTT.

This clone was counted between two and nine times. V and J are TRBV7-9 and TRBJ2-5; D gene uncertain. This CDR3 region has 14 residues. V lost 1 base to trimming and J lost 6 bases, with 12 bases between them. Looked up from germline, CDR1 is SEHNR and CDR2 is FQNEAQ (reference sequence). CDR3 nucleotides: TGTGCCAGCAGCTTAGATGAAGGGTGGCAGACCCAGTACTTC. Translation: CASSLDEGWQTQYF.

CDR3 residues: CASSLGPGTNTEAFF. CDR3 nucleotide sequence: TGTGCCAGCAGCTTGGGCCCAGGGACGAACACTGAAGCTTTCTTT. The chain is built from TRBV5-8 and TRBJ1-1; tentative D call: TRBD1 (5 bases). CDR3 length: 15 residues. Trimming pared 0 bases from V and 1 base from J, leaving 10 bases between. Germline assignment: CDR1 SGHTS and CDR2 YDEGEE.

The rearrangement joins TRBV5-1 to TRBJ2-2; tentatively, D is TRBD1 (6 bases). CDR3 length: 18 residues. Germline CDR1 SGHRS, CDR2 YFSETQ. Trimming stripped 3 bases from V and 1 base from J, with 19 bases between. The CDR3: CASSSTGSISRNTGELFF. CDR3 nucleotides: TGCGCCAGCAGCTCGACAGGATCGATTTCGCGGAACACCGGGGAGCTGTTTTTT.

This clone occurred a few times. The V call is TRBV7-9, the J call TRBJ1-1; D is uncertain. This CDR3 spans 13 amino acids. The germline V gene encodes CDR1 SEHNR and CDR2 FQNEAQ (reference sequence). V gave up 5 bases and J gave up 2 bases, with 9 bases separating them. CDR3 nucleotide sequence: TGTGCCAGCAGCCCTAGATTTAACACTGAAGCTTTCTTT. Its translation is CASSPRFNTEAFF.

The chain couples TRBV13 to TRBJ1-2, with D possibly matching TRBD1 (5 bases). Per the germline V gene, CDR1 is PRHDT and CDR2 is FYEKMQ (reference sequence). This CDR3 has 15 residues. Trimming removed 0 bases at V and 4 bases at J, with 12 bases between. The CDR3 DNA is TGTGCCAGCAGCTTAGGAAATCCGACAGCCTATGGCTACACCTTC. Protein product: CASSLGNPTAYGYTF.

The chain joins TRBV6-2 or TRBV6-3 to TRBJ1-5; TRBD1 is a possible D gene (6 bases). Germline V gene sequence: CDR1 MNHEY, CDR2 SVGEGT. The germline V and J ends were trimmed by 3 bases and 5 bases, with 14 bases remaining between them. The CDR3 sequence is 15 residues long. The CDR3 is CASSYYGSGDQPQHF. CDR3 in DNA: TGTGCCAGCAGTTATTATGGGTCAGGGGATCAGCCCCAGCATTTT.

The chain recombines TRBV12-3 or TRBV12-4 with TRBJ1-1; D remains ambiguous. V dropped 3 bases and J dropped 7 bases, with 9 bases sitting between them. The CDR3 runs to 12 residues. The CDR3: CASSFGSDEAFF. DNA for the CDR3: TGTGCCAGCAGTTTTGGTTCAGATGAAGCTTTCTTT.

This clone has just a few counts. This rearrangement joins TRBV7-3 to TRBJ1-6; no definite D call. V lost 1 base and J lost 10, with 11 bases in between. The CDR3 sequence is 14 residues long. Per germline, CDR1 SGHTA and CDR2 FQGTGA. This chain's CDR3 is CASSLKGSGSPLHF. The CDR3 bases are TGTGCCAGCAGCTTAAAAGGGTCTGGCTCACCCCTCCACTTT.

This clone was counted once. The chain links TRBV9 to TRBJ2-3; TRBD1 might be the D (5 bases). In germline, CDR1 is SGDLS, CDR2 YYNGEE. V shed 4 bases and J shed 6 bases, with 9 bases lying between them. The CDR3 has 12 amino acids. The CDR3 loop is CASSPQVDTQYF. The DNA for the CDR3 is TGTGCCAGCAGCCCACAGGTGGATACGCAGTATTTT.

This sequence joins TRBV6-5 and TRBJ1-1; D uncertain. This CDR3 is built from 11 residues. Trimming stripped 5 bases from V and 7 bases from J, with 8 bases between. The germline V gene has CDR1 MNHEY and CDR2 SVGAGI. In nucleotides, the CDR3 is TGTGCCAGCAGTACCGACCATGAAGCTTTCTTT. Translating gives CASSTDHEAFF.

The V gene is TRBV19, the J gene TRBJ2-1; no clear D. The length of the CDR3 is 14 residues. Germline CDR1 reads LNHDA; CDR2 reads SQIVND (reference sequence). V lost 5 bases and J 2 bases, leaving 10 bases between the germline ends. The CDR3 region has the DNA TGTGCCAGTAGTGCTACCGGCCCCTACAATGAGCAGTTCTTC. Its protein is CASSATGPYNEQFF.

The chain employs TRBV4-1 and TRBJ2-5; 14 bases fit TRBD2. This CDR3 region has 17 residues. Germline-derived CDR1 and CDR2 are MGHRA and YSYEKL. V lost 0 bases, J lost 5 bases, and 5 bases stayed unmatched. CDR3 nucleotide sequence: TGCGCCAGCAGCCAAGAGTGGACTAGCGGGAGGCAGGAGACCCAGTACTTC. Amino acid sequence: CASSQEWTSGRQETQYF.

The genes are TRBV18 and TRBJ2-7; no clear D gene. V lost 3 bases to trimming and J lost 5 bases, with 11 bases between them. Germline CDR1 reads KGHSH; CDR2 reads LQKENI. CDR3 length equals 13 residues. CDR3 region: CASSPMAVNEQYF. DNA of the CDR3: TGTGCCAGCTCACCCATGGCAGTGAACGAGCAGTACTTC. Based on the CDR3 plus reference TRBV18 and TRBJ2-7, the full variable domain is NAGVMQNPRHLVRRRGQEARLRCSPMKGHSHVYWYRQLPEEGLKFMVYLQKENIIDESGMPKERFSAEFPKEGPSILRIQQVVRGDSAAYFCASSPMAVNEQYFGPGTRLTVT.

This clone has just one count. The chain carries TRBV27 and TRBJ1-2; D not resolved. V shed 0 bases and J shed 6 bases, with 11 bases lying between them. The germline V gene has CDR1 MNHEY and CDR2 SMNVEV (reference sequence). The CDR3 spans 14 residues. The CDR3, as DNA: TGTGCCAGCAGTTTATCGGTCCGTAAAGATGGCTACACCTTC. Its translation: CASSLSVRKDGYTF.

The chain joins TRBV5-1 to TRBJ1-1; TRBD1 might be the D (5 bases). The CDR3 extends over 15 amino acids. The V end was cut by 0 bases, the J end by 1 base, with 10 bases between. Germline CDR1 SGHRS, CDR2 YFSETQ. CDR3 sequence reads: CASSLDPTENTEAFF. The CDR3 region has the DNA TGCGCCAGCAGCTTGGACCCGACAGAGAACACTGAAGCTTTCTTT.

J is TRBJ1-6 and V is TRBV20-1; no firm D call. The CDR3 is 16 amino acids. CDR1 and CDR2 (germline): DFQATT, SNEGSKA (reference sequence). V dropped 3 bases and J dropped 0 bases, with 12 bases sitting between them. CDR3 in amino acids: CSASKPGSSYNSPLHF. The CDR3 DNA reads TGCAGTGCTAGTAAGCCCGGGAGCTCCTATAATTCACCCCTCCACTTT.

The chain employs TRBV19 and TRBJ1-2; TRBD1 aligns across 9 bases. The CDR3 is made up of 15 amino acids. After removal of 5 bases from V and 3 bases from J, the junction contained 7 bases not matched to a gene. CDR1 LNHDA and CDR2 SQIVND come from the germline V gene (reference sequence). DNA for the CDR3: TGTGCCAGTAGTTCAGGACAGGGGAACTACTATGGCTACACCTTC. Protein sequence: CASSSGQGNYYGYTF.